The clone carrying this T cell receptor (beta chain) was detected a few times. Its antigen is unknown. V was cut by 5 bases and J by 0 bases, with 32 bases left in between. The CDR3 has 22 residues. CDR1 and CDR2 (germline): SGHVS, FNYEAQ. The data stem from a study of T cell responses to AZD1222 COVID-19 vaccine. The wider study: Pooled together were second doses at about 4 or about 12 weeks.

Sequencing was performed with immunoSEQ multiplex PCR; in TCRdb, only in-frame clones are kept and a portion is missing. The table shows roughly 130,000 clones, with 75% to 90% occurring only once. Study-level points and caveats: The donor cohort was predominantly white British with a female majority, and clonal diversity may have been underestimated. CD4 TCRs linked to vaccination spanned spike, dominating at 160-218 and 743-854. Increases in Spike-specific TCR breadth and depth were seen after two AZD1222 doses.

This clonotype originated in an adult in good health. This chain uses TRBV7-6 with TRBJ1-5, with D tentatively TRBD1 (6 bases). The sequencing here drew on peripheral blood, taken on day 0 of AZD1222 vaccination. The DNA of the CDR3 is TGTGCCAGCAGCCCACTCCGCCTTACAGGGCTCAACCAAGGGTATAGCAATCAGCCCCAGCATTTT. Its protein is CASSPLRLTGLNQGYSNQPQHF.